This is a list of T cell receptor beta chains from one sample in a study of blood T cells in healthy people across ages. TCRdb re-analysed the 5' RACE reads in MiXCR, keeping a single row per CDR3 protein. The table includes approximately 960,000 distinct CDR3 sequences, about 29% detected once. These records were also assigned to another study, of T cells of mothers and their children.

The sequenced sample consisted of blood. These receptors came from a woman in her 40s in good health. CDR3s include the opening cysteine and the closing phenylalanine or tryptophan. D genes are given only for firm matches. Not all rows give a size; the values are once, few, many and, for expanded clones, a class.

abundance,d_gene,v_gene,j_gene,CDR3nt,CDR3aa
NA,NA,TRBV12-3/TRBV12-4,TRBJ1-5,TGTGCCAGCAGTAGGGCCGCGCTGGATCAGCCCCAGCATTTT,CASSRAALDQPQHF
many,TRBD1,TRBV9,TRBJ2-1,TGTGCCAGCAGCGTCCGGGACAGGGGATACAATGAGCAGTTCTTC,CASSVRDRGYNEQFF
few,TRBD1,TRBV6-6,TRBJ1-6,TGTGCCAGCAGTCCATGGGACAGGGCTAATTCACCCCTCCACTTT,CASSPWDRANSPLHF
NA,NA,TRBV30,TRBJ2-7,TGTGCCTGGGAGAGTCCGGGGGACCGACACTCCTACGAGCAGTACTTC,CAWESPGDRHSYEQYF
NA,NA,TRBV6-2/TRBV6-3,TRBJ1-5,TGTGCCAGCAGTCGGGTTTGGCAGCCCCAGCATTTT,CASSRVWQPQHF
once,NA,TRBV7-2,TRBJ1-1,TGTGCCACCCACCAGAACACTGAAGCTTTCTTT,CATHQNTEAFF
once,NA,TRBV28,TRBJ1-3,TGTGCCAGCAGTGACCCCCTCGGGAGCTCTGGAAACACCATATATTTT,CASSDPLGSSGNTIYF
few,TRBD2,TRBV5-1,TRBJ2-7,TGCGCCAGCAGCTTGGCAGGACTAGCCGCGAGAGGCGAGCAGTACTTC,CASSLAGLAARGEQYF
NA,NA,TRBV10-3,TRBJ1-5,TGTGCCATCAGAGACAGGTACGATCAGCCCCAGCATTTT,CAIRDRYDQPQHF
many,TRBD2,TRBV7-2,TRBJ2-5,TGTGCCAGCACCACCCGGGGGGCGGGGGGGAAAGAGACCCAGTACTTC,CASTTRGAGGKETQYF
NA,NA,TRBV7-2,TRBJ2-3,TGTGCCAGCAGCGCCCTGGGCCCCAGCACAGATACGCAGTATTTT,CASSALGPSTDTQYF